The 20 T cell receptor beta chains below all came from one sample that was sequenced in a study of control samples from healthy donors and cancer patients. Clones were read by immunoSEQ multiplex PCR, and TCRdb kept only the in-frame ones, dropping some. The sample holds fewer than 70,000 clones, about nine tenths seen once. Input material: PBMCs. These receptor sequences come from a man in his 60s with head and neck cancer.

This rearrangement joins TRBV5-4 to TRBJ2-4, with D perhaps matching TRBD1 or TRBD2 (6 bases each). Trimming removed 4 bases from V and 9 bases from J, with 20 bases in between. The CDR3 runs 15 residues. In germline, CDR1 is SGHNT, CDR2 YYREEE (reference sequence). CDR3 bases: TGTGCCAGCAGCCCCCGGCGGGGTGAGGGGGGCATTCAGTACTTC. It yields the protein CASSPRRGEGGIQYF.

The chain is built from TRBV19 and TRBJ2-3; tentative D call: TRBD1 (5 bases). Germline CDR1 is LNHDA and CDR2 is SQIVND (reference sequence). V lost 2 bases, J lost 2 bases, and 11 bases lay in between. CDR3 length: 15 amino acids. The CDR3 protein is CASSIQDTSTDTQYF. The CDR3 DNA reads TGTGCCAGTAGTATACAGGACACTTCCACAGATACGCAGTATTTT.

CDR3 nucleotide sequence: TGTGCCAGAAGCTTGGAGCCGAACACTGAAGCTTTCTTT. Encoded protein: CARSLEPNTEAFF. This sequence joins TRBV5-3 and TRBJ1-1; D call uncertain. TRBV5-3 is classed as an ORF, of uncertain function. The V gene lost 0 bases and the J gene lost 1 base, with 4 bases spanning the gap. The CDR3 runs 13 residues.

This clone was seen only a few times. The V and J genes are TRBV30 and TRBJ2-7, with a possible D match to TRBD1 (5 bases). The CDR3 has 13 amino acids. Germline CDR1 is GTSNPN and CDR2 is SVGIG (reference sequence). V was pared by 2 bases and J by 2 bases, with 10 bases between. CDR3 sequence reads: CAWSLRGTYEQYF. The CDR3 bases are TGTGCCTGGAGTTTAAGGGGTACCTACGAGCAGTACTTC.

The chain employs TRBV5-1 and TRBJ2-3, with 12 bases identical to TRBD2. V lost 4 bases and J lost 5; bases outside the gene matches: 5. The germline V gene has CDR1 SGHRS and CDR2 YFSETQ. The CDR3 covers 15 residues. The CDR3 nucleotides read TGCGCCAGCAGCCCTAGCGGGAGGGGGCAAGATACGCAGTATTTT. It translates to CASSPSGRGQDTQYF.

The chain has TRBV7-2 and TRBJ2-3, with D possibly TRBD2 on 5 matching bases. This CDR3 spans 17 amino acids. With 2 bases removed from V and 5 bases from J, the gap between germline ends came to 20 bases. Germline assignment: CDR1 SGHTA and CDR2 FQGNSA. The CDR3 spells CASSLSPGVPNLDTQYF. Here the CDR3 DNA reads TGTGCCAGCAGCTTATCCCCCGGGGTTCCGAACCTAGATACGCAGTATTTT.

This chain connects TRBV5-4 to TRBJ1-4; D is unresolved. The CDR3 is 14 residues long. Trimming pared 4 bases from V and 7 bases from J, leaving 14 bases between. The germline gives CDR1 SGHNT, CDR2 YYREEE (reference sequence). CDR3 nucleotide sequence: TGTGCCAGCAGCCCTGATACCGACGGTGAAAAACTGTTTTTT. This encodes CASSPDTDGEKLFF.

The chain couples TRBV7-2 to TRBJ1-3, with D possibly being TRBD1 (5 bases). This CDR3 comprises 15 residues. Germline V gene data show CDR1 as SGHTA and CDR2 as FQGNSA. V dropped 5 bases and J dropped 0 bases, with 11 bases sitting between them. The CDR3 here is CASSTSGTSGNTIYF. In nucleotides, the CDR3 is TGTGCCAGCAGCACCTCAGGGACCTCTGGAAACACCATATATTTT.

The chain employs TRBV2 and TRBJ2-5; D possibly corresponds to TRBD1 (6 bases). Trimming took 8 bases from V and 4 from J, leaving 11 bases between them. CDR3 length: 12 amino acids. Germline lookup yields CDR1 SNHLY and CDR2 FYNNEI. The CDR3 reads CASSGQRETQYF. DNA for the CDR3: TGTGCCAGCTCAGGACAGAGAGAGACCCAGTACTTC.

The gene calls are TRBV18 and TRBJ2-3, with D unresolved. This CDR3 is built from 16 residues. Germline-derived CDR1 and CDR2 are KGHSH and LQKENI. Trimming left V 0 bases short and J 6 bases short, with 16 bases between. This CDR3 reads CASSPPVRSPGDTQYF. The CDR3 DNA reads TGTGCCAGCTCACCACCGGTGAGGAGTCCGGGTGATACGCAGTATTTT.

The chain uses TRBV7-9 and TRBJ2-7, with D perhaps TRBD1 or TRBD2 (5 bases each). V dropped 1 base and J dropped 4 bases, with 17 bases sitting between them. CDR1 is SEHNR and CDR2 is FQNEAQ in the germline V gene (reference sequence). CDR3 length equals 16 residues. The CDR3, as DNA: TGTGCCAGCAGCTTAGTCGGGGCCCATAGTATGTACGAGCAGTACTTC. Its translation: CASSLVGAHSMYEQYF.

V and J are TRBV28 and TRBJ1-4; TRBD1 is a possible D gene (5 bases). Germline CDR1 MDHEN, CDR2 SYDVKM. The CDR3 is made up of 15 amino acids. The V end lost 10 bases, the J end lost 0 bases, and 15 bases lay between the germline ends. Here the CDR3 reads CATQTVPTTNEKLFF. The DNA for the CDR3 is TGTGCCACCCAGACAGTGCCTACAACTAATGAAAAACTGTTTTTT.

The chain has TRBV19 and TRBJ1-6; D perhaps matches TRBD1 (6 bases). Looked up from germline, CDR1 is LNHDA and CDR2 is SQIVND (reference sequence). This CDR3 contains 15 residues. Trimming cost V 5 bases and J 7 bases, with 15 bases left between them. CDR3 DNA sequence: TGTGCCAGTAGTCCTCGAGGGCAGGGGAATTCACCCCTCCACTTT. This sequence encodes CASSPRGQGNSPLHF.

The chain employs TRBV6-1 and TRBJ1-1; D is unresolved. Looked up from germline, CDR1 is MNHNS and CDR2 is SASEGT. The CDR3 runs 13 residues. The germline V and J ends were trimmed by 3 bases and 5 bases, with 10 bases remaining between them. For the CDR3, the DNA is TGTGCCAGCAGTGAGAATCTGATGACTGAAGCTTTCTTT. Translating gives CASSENLMTEAFF.

This chain uses TRBV6-5 with TRBJ1-3; 7 nucleotides agree with TRBD1. Germline V gene sequence: CDR1 MNHEY, CDR2 SVGAGI. The CDR3 has 12 amino acids. J was trimmed by 2 bases and V by 11 bases; bases with no gene match: 3. CDR3 sequence: CAAGGTGNTIYF. CDR3 bases: TGTGCCGCAGGGGGAACTGGAAACACCATATATTTT.

This clone was seen more than once but under ten times. J is TRBJ1-6 and V is TRBV20-1; D not resolved. Trimming stripped 3 bases from V and 7 bases from J, with 16 bases between. Germline V gene sequence: CDR1 DFQATT, CDR2 SNEGSKA (reference sequence). This CDR3 has 15 amino acids. CDR3 sequence: CSASKQELPNSPLHF. In DNA, the CDR3 is TGCAGTGCTAGTAAGCAGGAGCTTCCCAATTCACCCCTCCACTTT.

This clone has just a few counts. This chain joins TRBV7-2 and TRBJ1-4; TRBD1 might be the D (5 bases). This CDR3 contains 15 residues. Trimming removed 5 bases from V and 0 bases from J, with 10 bases in between. From germline, CDR1 is SGHTA and CDR2 FQGNSA. The CDR3 coding sequence is TGTGCCAGCAGCGGAAGGGGCGCAACTAATGAAAAACTGTTTTTT. Amino acids: CASSGRGATNEKLFF.

The J gene is TRBJ1-1, the V gene TRBV27, with D unresolved. Between the trimmed V and J ends, which lost 0 bases and 0 bases, there was a span of 5 bases. From germline, CDR1 is MNHEY and CDR2 SMNVEV (reference sequence). The CDR3 is 14 amino acids. CDR3 residues: CASSLSGLNTEAFF. CDR3 nucleotide sequence: TGTGCCAGCAGTTTATCCGGACTGAACACTGAAGCTTTCTTT.

This chain joins TRBV3-1 (or the pseudogene TRBV3-2) and TRBJ1-4; D is undetermined. The CDR3 extends over 15 amino acids. CDR1 and CDR2 from the germline V gene are LGHDT and YNNKEL (reference sequence). V lost 1 base and J lost 8, with 14 bases in between. CDR3 nucleotides: TGTGCCAGCAGCCAAGGAGCGGGGTTTAAAGAAAAACTGTTTTTT. This encodes CASSQGAGFKEKLFF.

The CDR3 bases are TGTGCCAGCAGGAATAGGGACAGAGATAATTCACCCCTCCACTTT. It codes for CASRNRDRDNSPLHF. V and J are TRBV7-9 and TRBJ1-6; 7 bases align to TRBD1. Per germline, CDR1 SEHNR and CDR2 FQNEAQ (reference sequence). Trimming at V came to 6 bases and at J to 5 bases, leaving 7 bases not matched to a gene. This CDR3 contains 15 residues.